Below, one TCR beta chain is given with its context. No antigen is known for it. No qualities accompany the bases; no much larger clone lies one base away. These data come from a study of shared clonotypes between healthy human individuals (dated by TCRdb to the early 2020s). Regarding the research as a whole: The cohort included three men and a couple of women between 18 and 49 years of age. Between about 0.85 and 9.5 billion PBMCs per donor were obtained by leukapheresis. Libraries were prepared and TCR repertoires were sequenced by different laboratories using diverse techniques, in order to increase sequencing depth and limit assay-specific biases. The study deeply sequenced blood TCR repertoires of five healthy adults to estimate repertoire size and the extent of clonotype sharing between individuals. For each donor, CD4 naive and CD4 memory were each run on three plates, CD8 naive on two plates, and CD8 memory on one plate. The study at large found these results: Compared with non-shared clonotypes, clonotypes shared by all four sorted-subset donors had higher generation probabilities. Even with the large sequencing depth, rarefaction of the sorted-subset datasets indicated that sequencing was incomplete. Larger estimated clonotype richness was generally found for naive subsets than for memory subsets. Because the study included a small number of donors, the genetic and exposure-history diversity represented was limited. Sampling was restricted to blood, and TCR repertoires in tissues likely differ from the TCR repertoires found in blood. Pairwise subsampling indicated that sequencing depth was expected to affect the degree of clonotype sharing among donors. Sharing across several donors was observed for approximately 5% of naive CD4, 3% to 4% of naive CD8, around 2.5% of memory CD4, and less than 0.45% of memory CD8 clonotypes.

Using the deep immunoSEQ assay, multiplex PCR amplified TCR CDR3 regions from genomic DNA. Extracted genomic DNA from each cell subset was spread evenly across all wells of several immunoSEQ 96-well plates, with each plate serving as a replicate. For sorted subsets, 200 to 250 ng of genomic DNA, equivalent to 25,000 to 30,000 T cell genomes, went into each replicate PCR. The purified libraries were quantified using a Qubit 3.0 fluorometer, sized with a Bioanalyzer 2100, and then quantified again using the KAPA Library Quantification kit. A separate single-read 150-cycle Illumina NextSeq 550 flow cell was used to sequence each immunoSEQ 96-well plate. Turning to the authors' computational methods: The immunoSEQ output contained only junctional sequences without quality scores, so filtering could not match that applied to full-length reads. To assign V/J genes and CDR3, sequences were annotated against IMGT germline references using PyIR, a Python wrapper for IgBLAST v1.9. Reads were filtered out if the reads had weak V/J assignments (E-value above 1e-6), no CDR3, stop codons, out-of-frame junctions, or ambiguous translated residues. V3J clonotypes were defined as sequences sharing an identical inferred V gene, J gene, and CDR3 amino acid sequence. To compute the percentage overlap between repertoires, the number of shared unique clonotypes was divided by the size of the smaller repertoire. RTK rarefaction, the Chao1 estimator, and Recon v2.1 estimates of unobserved clonotypes were used to assess repertoire richness. Generation probabilities for all TCRbeta clonotypes obtained by the gDNA method from a handful of donors were computed using OLGA. Held by TCRdb, this immuneACCESS table contains in-frame sequences only and omits some clones. Under half of the omission traces to an unresolved V gene where checked; the cause of the rest is unknown. V, J and clone size derive from that table, while D and trimming were established from the DNA sequence. The sample yields roughly 1.5 million clones; approximately 98% were counted once. Of the sample, around 0.47% falls within the top ten clones.

V sheds 6 bases and J sheds 3 bases, leaving 11 bases between their ends. From its cysteine to its phenylalanine, the CDR3 spans 13 amino acids. The entry retains the CDR3 DNA only, 39 bases that are in frame from base 1. The germline V gene gives CDR1 as ENHRY and CDR2 as SYGVKD. The donors were healthy, HIV-negative adults who had no recently reported acute infections or vaccinations. Every donor was a Caucasian adult residing in Nashville, Tennessee, USA. CD4+ T cells were enriched by magnetic negative selection, after which naive cells were positively selected on CD45RA and the negative fraction was taken as the memory subset. Blood was obtained by leukapheresis, after which PBMCs were separated by Ficoll-Histopaque density gradient centrifugation and cryopreserved in liquid nitrogen vapor phase. Analytical flow cytometry was used to check the purity and quantity of each magnetically sorted T cell population. Genomic DNA was isolated from each sorted fraction and quantified by UV absorbance on a Nanodrop 2000c.

Specimen: naive CD4+ T cells sorted from blood. The label giving this sample's cell subset or site can be read as: CD45RA+ positively selected. The origin of this receptor is a man younger than 40 in good health. The rearrangement joined TRBV10-3 to TRBJ1-1; a weak D assignment points to TRBD1 (6 bases agree). The CDR3 loop reads CAIRDRADTEAFF. The DNA reads as follows: TGTGCCATCAGGGACAGAGCGGACACTGAAGCTTTCTTT.